Sequencing of this T cell receptor beta chain was carried out in a study of T cell changes during pregnancy in multiple sclerosis. The CDR3 length is 16 residues. V was trimmed by 0 bases and J by 2 bases, leaving 11 bases between them. Germline lookup yields CDR1 MGHRA and CDR2 YSYEKL. Sequenced by immunoSEQ multiplex PCR; TCRdb stores in-frame clones only, minus some. The sample records around 70,000 clones, 92% being singletons. Sample: peripheral blood, taken in the first trimester of pregnancy. This receptor was obtained from a female donor in good health, enrolled as a control in a pregnancy study. The gene calls are TRBV4-1 and TRBJ1-5, with D unresolved. The CDR3 loop is CASSQEAPLRNQPQHF. The DNA of the CDR3 is TGCGCCAGCAGCCAAGAGGCCCCCCTCCGCAATCAGCCCCAGCATTTT.